Below, one T cell receptor (beta chain) is given with its context. Its antigen remains unidentified. TCRdb keeps only in-frame clones here, not all; method: immunoSEQ multiplex PCR. Of more than 10,000 clones in the sample, roughly 79% were seen once. J lost 4 bases, V lost 2 bases, and 7 bases had no gene match. Germline V gene lookup returns CDR1 ENHRY and CDR2 SYGVKD. The CDR3 is 17 amino acids. These data come from a study of tumor-infiltrating lymphocytes in localized non-small cell lung cancer. Study details: Tumor tissue and non-adjacent uninvolved lung came from each patient.

Whole-study results and caveats: Higher tumor T cell infiltration than in uninvolved lung was supported by TCRbeta sequencing. IM1 and IM2 tumors showed no difference in T-cell fraction. Not all patients were TCR sequenced, owing to tissue quantity.

The sample comprised lung tumor tissue. The chain joins TRBV10-3 to TRBJ2-1; 11 bases align to TRBD2. This receptor was identified in a human donor with non-small cell lung cancer. CDR3 DNA sequence: TGTGCCATCAGTGAGACCCCCGGGACTAGCGGATACAATGAGCAGTTCTTC. It yields the protein CAISETPGTSGYNEQFF.